The 17 T cell receptor beta chains below all came from one sample that was sequenced in a study of shared clonotypes between healthy human individuals (dated by TCRdb to the early 2020s). The library was prepared using the immunoSEQ multiplex PCR assay. In TCRdb, the immuneACCESS table is reduced to in-frame sequences with V and J assigned. These tables do not hold every clone; where another copy was compared, an unresolved V gene accounts for under half, and the others remain unexplained. The sample includes under 2,000,000 clones, with just under 95% observed a single time. The ten largest clones capture under 1.5% of the sample. CD8 naive samples were CD45RO-negative cells positively selected for CCR7, giving a CD45RA+CCR7+ population that excluded TemRA cells. Sequenced material: naive CD8+ T cells sorted from blood. This specimen's cell subset or site label, per the study, means: CD45RA+CCR7+. Receptors were obtained from a man aged 18-30 years in good health.

The chain joins TRBV21-1 to TRBJ2-7; TRBD1 is the table's D call and was not checked against the DNA. TRBV21-1 is designated a pseudogene. The CDR3 contains 16 residues. The CDR3 spells CASSKEIGQRNFEQYF. The CDR3, as DNA: TGTGCCAGCAGCAAAGAGATCGGACAAAGGAATTTCGAGCAGTACTTC.

For this clone: The sample holds other DNA sequences that translate to the same CDR3. The chain's CDR3 is CSVDDGGYTF. The CDR3 nucleotides read TGCAGCGTCGACGACGGTGGCTACACCTTC. The chain uses TRBV29-1 and TRBJ1-2; no reliable D call. The CDR3 spans 10 residues. With 6 bases removed from V and 7 bases from J, the gap between germline ends came to 9 bases. In germline, CDR1 is SQVTM, CDR2 ANQGSEA.

Points on this clone: Other DNA variants within this sample encode the same CDR3. The chain employs TRBV9 and TRBJ2-3; no reliable D call. The V and J ends lost 0 bases and 2 bases respectively, with 4 bases between them. Germline V gene lookup returns CDR1 SGDLS and CDR2 YYNGEE. The CDR3 is 13 amino acids. The CDR3 DNA sequence: TGTGCCAGCAGCGTAGGGTTCACAGATACGCAGTATTTT. It is translated as CASSVGFTDTQYF.

V gene TRBV2 combines with J gene TRBJ1-1; D is uncertain. Germline CDR1 is SNHLY and CDR2 is FYNNEI. The CDR3 consists of 12 residues. V gave up 1 base and J gave up 4 bases, with 4 bases separating them. CDR3: CASSEVGTEAFF. CDR3 coding DNA: TGTGCCAGCAGTGAAGTGGGCACTGAAGCTTTCTTT. Full variable domain (rest looked up from reference TRBV2 and TRBJ1-1): EPEVTQTPSHQVTQMGQEVILRCVPISNHLYFYWYRQILGQKVEFLVSFYNNEISEKSEIFDDQFSVERPDGSNFTLKIRSTKLEDSAMYFCASSEVGTEAFFGQGTRLTVV.

The chain employs TRBV4-1 and TRBJ2-7; 7 bases align to TRBD2. Germline loops: CDR1 MGHRA, CDR2 YSYEKL. After removal of 0 bases from V and 2 bases from J, the junction contained 16 bases not matched to a gene. There are 19 residues in the CDR3. The CDR3 nucleotides read TGCGCCAGCAGCCAAGAGACCATTTCTGGGAGCGGGGCGGCCTACGAGCAGTACTTC. Protein sequence: CASSQETISGSGAAYEQYF.

The rearrangement joins TRBV7-6 to TRBJ2-1, with no clear D. Per the germline V gene, CDR1 is SGHVS and CDR2 is FNYEAQ. Between the trimmed V and J ends, which lost 5 bases and 7 bases, there was a span of 12 bases. The CDR3 extends over 13 amino acids. The CDR3: CASSPFHGNEQFF. CDR3 sequence (DNA): TGTGCCAGCAGCCCCTTCCATGGGAATGAGCAGTTCTTC.

The rearrangement joins TRBV28 to TRBJ2-5; no firm D call. There are 14 residues in the CDR3. Trimming stripped 2 bases from V and 2 bases from J, with 9 bases between. The V gene's germline CDR1 is MDHEN and CDR2 SYDVKM. CDR3 residues: CASSLVNSQETQYF. CDR3 nucleotides: TGTGCCAGCAGTTTAGTGAACAGTCAAGAGACCCAGTACTTC.

The gene calls are TRBV27 and TRBJ2-5; D is perhaps TRBD1 (5 bases). CDR1 is MNHEY and CDR2 is SMNVEV in the germline V gene (reference sequence). V lost 4 bases, J lost 2 bases, and 17 bases lay in between. This CDR3 has 16 residues. DNA for the CDR3: TGTGCCAGCAGTTCTCTTGTTTGGGGCGCACAAGAGACCCAGTACTTC. It yields the protein CASSSLVWGAQETQYF.

The chain is built from TRBV27 and TRBJ2-2; the D is unclear. Germline CDR1 is MNHEY and CDR2 is SMNVEV (reference sequence). Trimming left V 4 bases short and J 7 bases short, with 7 bases between. CDR3 length: 12 residues. The CDR3 sequence is CASSYNGGELFF. In DNA, the CDR3 is TGTGCCAGCAGTTATAACGGCGGGGAGCTGTTTTTT.

J is TRBJ1-3 and V is TRBV2, with 8 bases fitting TRBD1. With V trimmed by 6 bases and J by 4 bases, 5 bases remained unmatched. Germline values: CDR1 SNHLY, CDR2 FYNNEI. The CDR3 has 14 residues. CDR3 residues: CASSVTGAGNTIYF. The CDR3, as DNA: TGTGCCAGCAGCGTGACAGGGGCCGGAAACACCATATATTTT.

The chain employs TRBV6-4 and TRBJ2-1; 10 positions match TRBD2. In germline, CDR1 is MRHNA, CDR2 SNTAGT. The CDR3 is made up of 16 amino acids. The V segment lost 0 bases and the J segment 6 bases; nucleotides outside the gene matches: 5. CDR3 nucleotide sequence: TGTGCCAGCAGTGACTCTTGGCTAGCGGGAGTCAATGAGCAGTTCTTC. This codes for CASSDSWLAGVNEQFF.

The gene calls are TRBV4-1 and TRBJ1-5, with TRBD1 identical over 9 bases. In germline, CDR1 is MGHRA, CDR2 YSYEKL. Germline trimming cut 4 bases from V and 4 bases from J; bases unmatched to any gene: 5. The CDR3 totals 15 residues. CDR3 nucleotide sequence: TGCGCCAGCAGCCCCCCTGGACAGGGGAATCAGCCCCAGCATTTT. It is translated as CASSPPGQGNQPQHF.

This clone appeared once. The V gene is TRBV9, the J gene TRBJ2-3; no clear D gene. Trimming took 3 bases from V and 3 from J, leaving 14 bases between them. Looked up from germline, CDR1 is SGDLS and CDR2 is YYNGEE. This CDR3 contains 15 residues. For the CDR3, the DNA is TGTGCCAGCAGCGGGAGAGGTTTTGGTACAGATACGCAGTATTTT. Its protein is CASSGRGFGTDTQYF.

The V and J genes are TRBV21-1 and TRBJ2-3. TRBV21-1 is flagged as a pseudogene. The CDR3 covers 15 residues. CDR3 loop: CASQETPGPTDTQYF. The CDR3 bases are TGTGCCAGCCAAGAGACTCCTGGACCCACAGATACGCAGTATTTT.

The CDR3 region is CASSLSGSLQFF. CDR3 nucleotides: TGCGCCAGCAGTCTTAGCGGGAGCTTGCAGTTCTTC. This rearrangement joins TRBV10-2 to TRBJ2-1; the match to TRBD2 covers 9 bases. J lost 12 bases, V lost 5 bases, and 5 bases had no gene match. The CDR3 consists of 12 residues. Germline V gene lookup returns CDR1 WSHSY and CDR2 SAAADI.

The chain uses TRBV19 and TRBJ2-1; D unclear. The CDR3 extends over 13 amino acids. The V gene lost 3 bases and the J gene lost 6 bases, with 9 bases spanning the gap. Germline V lookup: CDR1 LNHDA, CDR2 SQIVND (reference sequence). CDR3 region: CASSISLPNEQFF. In DNA, the CDR3 is TGTGCCAGTAGTATTTCCCTACCCAATGAGCAGTTCTTC. Together with reference TRBV19 and TRBJ2-1, the CDR3 gives the full variable domain: DGGITQSPKYLFRKEGQNVTLSCEQNLNHDAMYWYRQDPGQGLRLIYYSQIVNDFQKGDIAEGYSVSREKKESFPLTVTSAQKNPTAFYLCASSISLPNEQFFGPGTRLTVL.

The CDR3 DNA reads as TGTGCCAGCAGTTATTATACAGGGATTGGCTACACCTTC. Protein sequence: CASSYYTGIGYTF. The chain recombines TRBV6-5 with TRBJ1-2; weak D call: TRBD1 (6 bases). The germline gives CDR1 MNHEY, CDR2 SVGAGI. This CDR3 spans 13 amino acids. The V gene lost 3 bases and the J gene lost 7 bases, with 12 bases spanning the gap.